The 5 T cell receptor beta chains presented below share a single source sample, sequenced in a study of T cell responses to AZD1222 COVID-19 vaccine. Sequenced by immunoSEQ multiplex PCR; TCRdb stores in-frame clones only, minus some. The sample lists about 56,000 clones, about 86% seen once, with 6.5% to 8.5% in the top ten. The sequencing used peripheral blood, collected 28 days after the second AZD1222 dose. The receptors stem from an adult who received the AZD1222 COVID-19 vaccine.

This clone has a single count. The J gene is TRBJ2-5, the V gene TRBV6-1; 10 bases are shared with TRBD1. V lost 2 bases and J lost 6; bases outside the gene matches: 6. The germline V gene encodes CDR1 MNHNS and CDR2 SASEGT. This CDR3 is built from 15 residues. CDR3 loop: CASSEQTGGGKTQYF. CDR3 sequence (DNA): TGTGCCAGCAGTGAACAGACAGGGGGCGGAAAGACCCAGTACTTC.

The chain joins TRBV25-1 to TRBJ2-7; D might be TRBD2 (6 bases). CDR1 and CDR2 from the germline V gene are MGHDK and SYGVNS. The CDR3 extends over 15 amino acids. V shed 5 bases and J shed 3 bases, with 17 bases lying between them. CDR3 region: CASSNLGTGHYEQYF. The CDR3, as DNA: TGTGCCAGCAGTAACCTGGGGACTGGCCACTACGAGCAGTACTTC.

The chain carries TRBV5-1 and TRBJ1-5, with D possibly being TRBD1 (5 bases). CDR1 and CDR2 (germline): SGHRS, YFSETQ. There are 15 residues in the CDR3. Deletions cut 0 bases from V and 5 bases from J, with 12 bases between. The CDR3 nucleotides are TGCGCCAGCAGCTTGGGCGACAGTAATTATCAGCCCCAGCATTTT. This sequence encodes CASSLGDSNYQPQHF. The entire variable domain, with the rest obtained from reference TRBV5-1 and TRBJ1-5, is as follows: KAGVTQTPRYLIKTRGQQVTLSCSPISGHRSVSWYQQTPGQGLQFLFEYFSETQRNKGNFPGRFSGRQFSNSRSEMNVSTLELGDSALYLCASSLGDSNYQPQHFGDGTRLSIL.

In DNA, the CDR3 is TGTGCCGCCTCCGGGGGTGAGCAGTTCTTC. As protein: CAASGGEQFF. The chain is built from TRBV6-5 and TRBJ2-1; perhaps TRBD2 as D (6 bases). Germline V gene sequence: CDR1 MNHEY, CDR2 SVGAGI. The V gene lost 11 bases and the J gene lost 9 bases, with 11 bases spanning the gap. CDR3 size: 10 residues.

This chain connects TRBV5-6 to TRBJ1-2, with 7 bases matching TRBD1. Looked up from germline, CDR1 is SGHDT and CDR2 is YYEEEE. Trimming removed 2 bases from V and 5 bases from J; junction bases left unmatched: 12. The CDR3 is made up of 16 amino acids. This CDR3 reads CASSFTGEGVGYGYTF. CDR3 DNA: TGTGCCAGCAGCTTTACAGGGGAGGGGGTAGGATATGGCTACACCTTC.